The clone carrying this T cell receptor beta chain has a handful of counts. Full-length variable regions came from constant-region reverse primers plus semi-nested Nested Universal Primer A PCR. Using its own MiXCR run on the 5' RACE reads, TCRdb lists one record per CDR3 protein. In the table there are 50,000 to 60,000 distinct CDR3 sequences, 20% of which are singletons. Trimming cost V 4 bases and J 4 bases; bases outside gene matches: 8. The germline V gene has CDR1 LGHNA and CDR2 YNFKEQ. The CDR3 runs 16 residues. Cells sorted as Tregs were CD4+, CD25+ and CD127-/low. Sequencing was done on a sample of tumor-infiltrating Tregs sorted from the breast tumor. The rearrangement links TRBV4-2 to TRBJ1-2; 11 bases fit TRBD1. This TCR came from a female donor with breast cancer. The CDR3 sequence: CASSPPGQGEAYGYTF. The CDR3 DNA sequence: TGTGCCAGCAGCCCACCGGGACAGGGGGAAGCCTATGGCTACACCTTC.